A single sample gave rise to the 27 T cell receptor beta chains below, sequenced in a study of shared clonotypes between healthy human individuals. CD45RO-negative, CCR7-positively selected cells formed the naive CD8 fraction, excluding terminally differentiated effector memory CD45RA+ cells. Clones were sequenced by immunoSEQ multiplex PCR, and TCRdb holds only the in-frame ones, with some missing. Of nearly 600,000 clones in the sample, 95% were seen once. The sequenced material came from naive CD8+ T cells sorted from blood. Receptors were obtained from a woman in her twenties or thirties in good health.

J is TRBJ2-7 and V is TRBV9; D gene unclear. V lost 7 bases to trimming and J lost 3 bases, with 8 bases between them. This CDR3 has 11 amino acids. Germline V gene data show CDR1 as SGDLS and CDR2 as YYNGEE. In DNA form, the CDR3 reads TGTGCCAGCGGGCAGGACTACGAGCAGTACTTC. This encodes CASGQDYEQYF.

The chain combines TRBV9 with TRBJ2-3; no clear D. The germline gives CDR1 SGDLS, CDR2 YYNGEE. The CDR3 is 16 residues long. V lost 3 bases, J lost 0 bases, and 14 bases lay in between. CDR3 nucleotide sequence: TGTGCCAGCAGCGACAATCTAGATACTAGCACAGATACGCAGTATTTT. This gives the protein CASSDNLDTSTDTQYF.

This rearrangement joins TRBV28 to TRBJ2-2, with 9 positions matching TRBD2. Per germline, CDR1 MDHEN and CDR2 SYDVKM. The junction had 6 bases not matched to a gene; V was cut back by 4 bases and J by 6 bases. This CDR3 is 15 amino acids long. The chain's CDR3 is CASSSGTSYPGELFF. CDR3 bases: TGTGCCAGCAGTTCCGGGACTAGCTACCCCGGGGAGCTGTTTTTT.

This clone was seen once. This chain joins TRBV6-6 and TRBJ2-1; D is perhaps TRBD1 (7 bases). This CDR3 is built from 14 residues. V shed 6 bases and J shed 3 bases, with 12 bases lying between them. Germline assignment: CDR1 MNHNY and CDR2 SVGAGI (reference sequence). CDR3 DNA sequence: TGTGCCAGCAGGCAGGGGGACTTCTACAATGAGCAGTTCTTC. Its translation is CASRQGDFYNEQFF.

The chain uses TRBV6-1 and TRBJ1-1; 8 bases align to TRBD1. This CDR3 is 13 amino acids long. V trimming: 7 bases; J trimming: 2 bases; junction bases outside the gene matches: 3. The V gene's germline CDR1 is MNHNS and CDR2 SASEGT. The DNA of the CDR3 is TGTGCCAGCATAGGACAGGGCAACACTGAAGCTTTCTTT. This codes for CASIGQGNTEAFF.

The chain has TRBV5-5 and TRBJ2-7; no firm D call. Between the trimmed V and J ends, which lost 3 bases and 3 bases, there was a span of 10 bases. This CDR3 contains 13 residues. Germline V gives CDR1 SGHKS, CDR2 YYEKEE (reference sequence). The CDR3 here is CASSSDWGYEQYF. The CDR3 region has the DNA TGTGCCAGCAGCTCCGACTGGGGCTACGAGCAGTACTTC.

The chain links TRBV2 to TRBJ1-1, with D uncertain. The CDR3 sequence is 14 residues long. CDR1 is SNHLY and CDR2 is FYNNEI in the germline V gene. With 0 bases removed from V and 1 base from J, the gap between germline ends came to 6 bases. CDR3 DNA sequence: TGTGCCAGCAGTGAAGCGATAGCGAACACTGAAGCTTTCTTT. Translation gives CASSEAIANTEAFF.

V usage is TRBV11-2 and J usage is TRBJ2-5, with 7 bases fitting TRBD2. The CDR3 sequence is 17 residues long. Germline CDR1 and CDR2: SGHAT and FQNNGV. V was pared by 1 base and J by 2 bases, with 10 bases of the junction left unmatched. The CDR3 nucleotides read TGTGCCAGCAGCTTAGGTTTGTGGCTAGCGGAGCAAGAGACCCAGTACTTC. Its translation: CASSLGLWLAEQETQYF.

V and J are TRBV2 and TRBJ2-3; 9 positions match TRBD2. Germline CDR1 reads SNHLY; CDR2 reads FYNNEI. V shed 4 bases and J 2 bases; nucleotides not matched to a gene: 10. The CDR3 consists of 17 residues. CDR3 nucleotide sequence: TGTGCCAGCAGTGGTAACCTAGCGGGATCTATCACAGATACGCAGTATTTT. It specifies CASSGNLAGSITDTQYF.

Here the CDR3 DNA reads TGTGCCAGCAGGGAAGGACTAGCGGGAGGCTACGAGCAGTACTTC. It translates to CASREGLAGGYEQYF. This sequence joins TRBV28 and TRBJ2-7; 14 nucleotides line up with TRBD2. Trimming cost V 6 bases and J 3 bases; bases outside gene matches: 4. This CDR3 region has 15 residues. Germline-derived CDR1 and CDR2 are MDHEN and SYDVKM.

This clone came up a few times. The same CDR3 can be traced to other DNA sequences in this sample. The rearrangement joins TRBV4-1 to TRBJ1-1, with D unresolved. V lost 0 bases and J lost 3, with 5 bases in between. This CDR3 comprises 13 residues. The germline V gene has CDR1 MGHRA and CDR2 YSYEKL. This chain's CDR3 is CASSQEVHTEAFF. Written as DNA, the CDR3 is TGCGCCAGCAGCCAAGAGGTACACACTGAAGCTTTCTTT.

Comments on this clone: Different DNA sequences within this sample yield the same CDR3. The CDR3 region has the DNA TGTGCCAGCAGTTTTGGGACAGCCTACGAGCAGTACTTC. This translates into CASSFGTAYEQYF. The chain employs TRBV27 and TRBJ2-7; 7 bases map to TRBD1. V lost 3 bases, J lost 2 bases, and 1 base stayed unmatched. In germline, CDR1 is MNHEY, CDR2 SMNVEV (reference sequence). The CDR3 has 13 residues.

The rearrangement joins TRBV20-1 to TRBJ2-1; D is uncertain. Germline lookup yields CDR1 DFQATT and CDR2 SNEGSKA (reference sequence). CDR3 length: 11 amino acids. Trimming removed 3 bases at V and 7 bases at J, with 7 bases between. The CDR3 here is CSASWANEQFF. The DNA for the CDR3 is TGCAGTGCTAGTTGGGCTAATGAGCAGTTCTTC.

About this clone itself: The sample contains more than one DNA sequence encoding this CDR3. The J gene is TRBJ2-7, the V gene TRBV28; D unclear. CDR3 length: 13 amino acids. Germline values: CDR1 MDHEN, CDR2 SYDVKM. The germline V and J ends were trimmed by 1 base and 1 base, with 5 bases remaining between them. This CDR3 is CASSLLGSYEQYF. CDR3 DNA: TGTGCCAGCAGTTTATTAGGGTCCTACGAGCAGTACTTC. The variable domain in full, with the rest retrieved from reference TRBV28 and TRBJ2-7, is DVKVTQSSRYLVKRTGEKVFLECVQDMDHENMFWYRQDPGLGLRLIYFSYDVKMKEKGDIPEGYSVSREKKERFSLILESASTNQTSMYLCASSLLGSYEQYFGPGTRLTVT.

The rearrangement joins TRBV10-3 to TRBJ2-1; 10 positions agree with TRBD2. Germline CDR1 reads ENHRY; CDR2 reads SYGVKD. V shed 0 bases and J 7 bases; nucleotides not matched to a gene: 9. The CDR3 spans 17 residues. CDR3 DNA: TGTGCCATCAGTGAGTCGGCCCGGCTAGCGGGGGAAAATGAGCAGTTCTTC. This codes for CAISESARLAGENEQFF.

The chain is built from TRBV30 and TRBJ1-5; D remains ambiguous. The CDR3 spans 13 residues. Germline assignment: CDR1 GTSNPN and CDR2 SVGIG (reference sequence). Between the trimmed V and J ends, which lost 4 bases and 7 bases, there was a span of 14 bases. CDR3 bases: TGTGCCTGGAAAAGTAATTCCCTACAGCCCCAGCATTTT. Translated, it gives CAWKSNSLQPQHF.

The chain uses TRBV28 and TRBJ2-3; 9 bases are a match to TRBD2. The CDR3 totals 18 residues. Germline trimming cut 3 bases from V and 4 bases from J; bases unmatched to any gene: 14. Germline-derived CDR1 and CDR2 are MDHEN and SYDVKM. The CDR3 DNA follows: TGTGCCAGCAGTTTTGGACTTAGGACCGGGACTAGCTCAGATACGCAGTATTTT. Translation gives CASSFGLRTGTSSDTQYF.

V is TRBV10-1 and J is TRBJ2-1, with TRBD1 matching over 8 bases. Germline V gene data show CDR1 as WNHNN and CDR2 as SYGVQD (reference sequence). The ends lost 2 bases at V and 2 bases at J; junction bases unmatched: 8. This CDR3 has 17 amino acids. The CDR3 loop reads CASSEGQGVLPYNEQFF. In nucleotides, the CDR3 is TGCGCCAGCAGTGAGGGACAGGGCGTCTTGCCCTACAATGAGCAGTTCTTC.

The chain carries TRBV13 and TRBJ2-7, with a weak D call TRBD2 (6 bases). Trimming took 4 bases from V and 3 from J, leaving 16 bases between them. From germline, CDR1 is PRHDT and CDR2 FYEKMQ (reference sequence). There are 15 residues in the CDR3. Written as DNA, the CDR3 is TGTGCCAGCAGCTCCGGGACTTATCGACACTACGAGCAGTACTTC. Translation: CASSSGTYRHYEQYF.

The J gene is TRBJ1-1, the V gene TRBV10-3; 10 bases are shared with TRBD1. V lost 8 bases, J lost 5 bases, and 11 bases stayed unmatched. Germline loops: CDR1 ENHRY, CDR2 SYGVKD. The CDR3 consists of 15 residues. The chain's CDR3 is CAIRSGGQGKTEAFF. DNA for the CDR3: TGTGCCATCCGATCGGGGGGACAGGGGAAAACTGAAGCTTTCTTT.

This rearrangement joins TRBV28 to TRBJ2-3; 9 bases map to TRBD2. Germline loops: CDR1 MDHEN, CDR2 SYDVKM. The CDR3 has 17 amino acids. V shed 1 base, J shed 0 bases, and the junction held 5 bases outside the gene matches. CDR3 sequence: CASSLSPSGASTDTQYF. The CDR3 coding sequence is TGTGCCAGCAGTTTATCCCCTAGCGGGGCTAGCACAGATACGCAGTATTTT.

The chain carries TRBV7-9 and TRBJ2-1; maybe TRBD2 (6 bases). There are 14 residues in the CDR3. V lost 5 bases and J 6 bases, leaving 14 bases between the germline ends. The germline CDR1 and CDR2 sequences are SEHNR and FQNEAQ (reference sequence). CDR3 nucleotide sequence: TGTGCCAGCAGCCCGACTAGATACTCCAATGAGCAGTTCTTC. It is translated as CASSPTRYSNEQFF.

This chain uses TRBV29-1 with TRBJ1-5; possible D gene TRBD1, 5 bases. Germline CDR1 and CDR2: SQVTM and ANQGSEA. There are 11 residues in the CDR3. Trimming shortened V by 6 bases and J by 6 bases, and 9 bases separated the two germline ends. The CDR3 sequence: CSVGGGQPQHF. The DNA for the CDR3 is TGCAGCGTGGGCGGGGGTCAGCCCCAGCATTTT. Complete variable domain (other parts from reference TRBV29-1 and TRBJ1-5): SAVISQKPSRDICQRGTSLTIQCQVDSQVTMMFWYRQQPGQSLTLIATANQGSEATYESGFVIDKFPISRPNLTFSTLTVSNMSPEDSSIYLCSVGGGQPQHFGDGTRLSIL.

This chain connects TRBV2 to TRBJ2-1; D call uncertain. V was cut by 3 bases and J by 9 bases, with 3 bases left in between. Germline V gene data show CDR1 as SNHLY and CDR2 as FYNNEI. The CDR3 runs to 10 residues. The CDR3 DNA reads as TGTGCCAGCAGTGAGGGTGAGCAGTTCTTC. Protein sequence: CASSEGEQFF.

The chain combines TRBV15 with TRBJ2-7; the D is unclear. Germline CDR1 and CDR2: LNHNV and YYDKDF (reference sequence). The CDR3 contains 12 residues. V was pared by 1 base and J by 6 bases, with 7 bases between. This CDR3 is CATSRVNGEQYF. DNA of the CDR3: TGTGCCACCAGCAGAGTAAATGGCGAGCAGTACTTC.

This chain uses TRBV28 with TRBJ2-4; 8 bases align to TRBD1. This CDR3 is 18 amino acids long. Looked up from germline, CDR1 is MDHEN and CDR2 is SYDVKM. Losses at the gene ends were 3 bases for V and 3 bases for J; bases not matched to a gene: 13. CDR3 in amino acids: CASSFARTGSLGKNIQYF. CDR3 nucleotides: TGTGCCAGCAGTTTCGCGAGGACAGGGTCGCTGGGCAAAAACATTCAGTACTTC.

This clone showed up just once. The chain carries TRBV29-1 and TRBJ1-3; D remains unclear. Per the germline V gene, CDR1 is SQVTM and CDR2 is ANQGSEA. The V end was cut by 1 base, the J end by 4 bases, with 5 bases between. This CDR3 spans 12 amino acids. The chain's CDR3 is CSVEGTGNTIYF. CDR3 nucleotides: TGCAGCGTTGAAGGGACGGGAAACACCATATATTTT.